These 18 T cell receptor beta chains originate from one sample sequenced in a study of T cell responses to AZD1222 COVID-19 vaccine (dated by TCRdb to 2020 to 2023). Receptors were amplified or captured by the immunoSEQ multiplex PCR assay. TCRdb took this table from immuneACCESS and kept in-frame rearrangements with V and J called. Such tables lack part of the clones; where checked against another copy, unresolved V genes explain under half of the gap, and the rest is unexplained. This sample gives approximately 150,000 clones in total; 85% to 95% of them show up just once. The ten most abundant clones make up 1.2% to 1.5% of the sample. According to the study, the label for this sample's time point signals: baseline before first vaccination. Sequenced material: peripheral blood, taken on day 0 of AZD1222 vaccination. All receptors derive from an adult in good health.

The V gene is TRBV12-3 or TRBV12-4, the J gene TRBJ2-1, with TRBD1 matching over 7 bases. The ends lost 6 bases at V and 7 bases at J; junction bases unmatched: 6. This CDR3 comprises 13 residues. The CDR3 DNA is TGTGCCAGCAGGCCTCGCAGGGGGAATGAGCAGTTCTTC. Amino acids: CASRPRRGNEQFF.

The rearrangement links TRBV29-1 to TRBJ1-2, with a tentative D call TRBD1 (6 bases). Germline CDR1 SQVTM, CDR2 ANQGSEA. The ends were cut back, 7 bases at V and 7 bases at J, with 13 bases in the middle. The CDR3 loop spans 11 amino acids. CDR3 protein: CSGLGGSGYTF. The CDR3 DNA follows: TGCAGCGGACTGGGGGGCTCTGGCTACACCTTC.

The rearrangement links TRBV27 to TRBJ2-7, with TRBD1 matching over 9 bases. The CDR3 has 16 amino acids. Germline CDR1 reads MNHEY; CDR2 reads SMNVEV (reference sequence). V dropped 4 bases and J dropped 5; count of bases not matched to a gene: 12. DNA of the CDR3: TGTGCCAGCAGTTGGAGATTAGGGACAGGGTACCACGAGCAGTACTTC. The encoded protein is CASSWRLGTGYHEQYF.

The gene calls are TRBV6-6 and TRBJ1-2; D gene unclear. The length of the CDR3 is 13 residues. The V gene lost 5 bases and the J gene lost 4 bases, with 11 bases spanning the gap. CDR1 is MNHNY, CDR2 SVGAGI, per germline (reference sequence). Here the CDR3 reads CASSLQTTYGYTF. For the CDR3, the DNA is TGTGCCAGCAGTCTCCAGACAACCTATGGCTACACCTTC.

The chain has TRBV5-1 and TRBJ2-1, with D possibly matching TRBD1 (5 bases). V was clipped by 0 bases and J by 0 bases, with 7 bases between them. CDR1 is SGHRS and CDR2 is YFSETQ in the germline V gene. This CDR3 has 15 amino acids. The CDR3 region is CASSLGQISYNEQFF. In DNA, the CDR3 is TGCGCCAGCAGCTTGGGACAGATCTCCTACAATGAGCAGTTCTTC.

The V call is TRBV19, the J call TRBJ1-5; 8 bases align to TRBD1. The CDR3 loop spans 14 amino acids. The J segment lost 7 bases and the V segment lost 6 bases, leaving 8 bases of the junction unmatched. Germline CDR1 reads LNHDA; CDR2 reads SQIVND (reference sequence). CDR3 in amino acids: CASRTQGEEQPQHF. The CDR3 nucleotides read TGTGCCAGTAGAACACAGGGGGAGGAGCAGCCCCAGCATTTT. The full variable domain, completed using reference TRBV19 and TRBJ1-5, is DGGITQSPKYLFRKEGQNVTLSCEQNLNHDAMYWYRQDPGQGLRLIYYSQIVNDFQKGDIAEGYSVSREKKESFPLTVTSAQKNPTAFYLCASRTQGEEQPQHFGDGTRLSIL.

This chain joins TRBV29-1 and TRBJ1-2, with D maybe TRBD1 (5 bases). The V gene lost 3 bases and the J gene lost 4 bases, with 21 bases spanning the gap. The CDR3 contains 16 residues. Germline V gene data show CDR1 as SQVTM and CDR2 as ANQGSEA. The CDR3: CSVDLGPSQDPYGYTF. The CDR3 DNA follows: TGCAGCGTTGATTTGGGGCCCTCACAGGACCCCTATGGCTACACCTTC.

The chain is built from TRBV4-1 and TRBJ2-7; 9 nucleotides line up with TRBD2. The germline gives CDR1 MGHRA, CDR2 YSYEKL. Trimming at V came to 4 bases and at J to 1 base, leaving 11 bases not matched to a gene. The CDR3 contains 17 residues. The CDR3 DNA follows: TGCGCCAGCAGCCCGAAAGTCCAGCTAGCGGGATCCTACGAGCAGTACTTC. Protein: CASSPKVQLAGSYEQYF.

The J gene is TRBJ1-5, the V gene TRBV19, with D possibly TRBD1 on 6 matching bases. V lost 7 bases and J 2 bases, leaving 24 bases between the germline ends. The length of the CDR3 is 18 residues. Germline CDR1 reads LNHDA; CDR2 reads SQIVND (reference sequence). In nucleotides, the CDR3 is TGTGCCAGTACCGCTCGAAAGAAGGGGGGGCAAGGCAATCAGCCCCAGCATTTT. This encodes CASTARKKGGQGNQPQHF.

The genes are TRBV7-8 and TRBJ1-4; TRBD1 matches at 9 bases. The CDR3 has 17 residues. V lost 4 bases, J lost 5 bases, and 11 bases stayed unmatched. Germline V lookup: CDR1 SGHVS, CDR2 FQNEAQ. CDR3 sequence (DNA): TGTGCCAGCAGCTCGCGGAGACACAGGGGGCCGAATGAAAAACTGTTTTTT. It is translated as CASSSRRHRGPNEKLFF.

In its sample, this clone was seen a few times. The chain uses TRBV25-1 and TRBJ1-2, with TRBD1 identical over 7 bases. Germline values: CDR1 MGHDK, CDR2 SYGVNS. V was pared by 4 bases and J by 3 bases, with 8 bases of the junction left unmatched. The CDR3 sequence is 15 residues long. In nucleotides, the CDR3 is TGTGCCAGCAGTGTCGGGACAGCGTCTTACTATGGCTACACCTTC. Residues: CASSVGTASYYGYTF.

This sequence joins TRBV7-9 and TRBJ2-3; 14 positions match TRBD2. There are 19 residues in the CDR3. V gave up 5 bases and J gave up 0 bases; unmatched junction bases: 10. CDR1 is SEHNR, CDR2 FQNEAQ, per germline (reference sequence). The DNA of the CDR3 is TGTGCCAGCAGCACAAAGACTAGCGGGAGGGAGACTAGCACAGATACGCAGTATTTT. Its translation: CASSTKTSGRETSTDTQYF.

This chain connects TRBV6-2 or TRBV6-3 to TRBJ2-3, with 8 nucleotides matching TRBD2. With 1 base clipped from V and 1 base from J, the junction kept 10 bases outside the gene matches. CDR3 size: 18 residues. CDR1 and CDR2 from the germline V gene are MNHEY and SVGEGT. CDR3 bases: TGTGCCAGCAGTTACTATACTAGCGGAGGAGGAGGCACAGATACGCAGTATTTT. This encodes CASSYYTSGGGGTDTQYF.

This chain joins TRBV19 and TRBJ1-1, with D possibly being TRBD1 (5 bases). Trimming took 9 bases from V and 12 from J, leaving 17 bases between them. Germline V CDR1 and CDR2: LNHDA, SQIVND (reference sequence). This CDR3 has 11 amino acids. Here the CDR3 reads CASRDRREPFF. Here the CDR3 DNA reads TGTGCCAGCAGAGACCGCAGGGAGCCTTTCTTT. Variable domain in full (rest from reference TRBV19 and TRBJ1-1): DGGITQSPKYLFRKEGQNVTLSCEQNLNHDAMYWYRQDPGQGLRLIYYSQIVNDFQKGDIAEGYSVSREKKESFPLTVTSAQKNPTAFYLCASRDRREPFFGQGTRLTVV.

This clone was counted once. V and J are TRBV2 and TRBJ2-5, with 12 bases fitting TRBD2. J was trimmed by 7 bases and V by 6 bases; bases with no gene match: 9. The length of the CDR3 is 15 residues. Germline V gives CDR1 SNHLY, CDR2 FYNNEI. This CDR3 is CASSELAGGGVTQYF. The DNA of the CDR3 is TGTGCCAGCAGCGAACTAGCGGGGGGCGGGGTGACCCAGTACTTC.

The rearrangement uses TRBV30 and TRBJ1-1, with TRBD1 matching over 7 bases. V lost 3 bases to trimming and J lost 8 bases; unmatched junction nucleotides: 6. In germline, CDR1 is GTSNPN, CDR2 SVGIG (reference sequence). CDR3 length equals 12 residues. CDR3 protein: CAWSQQGREAFF. The CDR3 region has the DNA TGTGCCTGGAGCCAACAGGGGAGAGAAGCTTTCTTT.

This clone was detected once. V gene TRBV19 combines with J gene TRBJ2-2; D is ambiguous. V lost 6 bases to trimming and J lost 0 bases, with 8 bases between them. CDR3 length: 14 amino acids. CDR1 is LNHDA, CDR2 SQIVND, per germline (reference sequence). The CDR3 DNA follows: TGTGCCAGTAGCACGGAATCGAACACCGGGGAGCTGTTTTTT. Its protein product is CASSTESNTGELFF.

The CDR3 DNA reads as TGTGCCAGCAGCGAACGGACAGGGGATACAGATACGCAGTATTTT. This encodes CASSERTGDTDTQYF. The rearrangement links TRBV14 to TRBJ2-3; 9 bases match TRBD1. Germline CDR1 and CDR2: SGHDN and FVKESK. The CDR3 totals 15 residues. V was clipped by 5 bases and J by 3 bases; unmatched bases: 6. Together with reference TRBV14 and TRBJ2-3, the CDR3 gives the full variable domain: EAGVTQFPSHSVIEKGQTVTLRCDPISGHDNLYWYRRVMGKEIKFLLHFVKESKQDESGMPNNRFLAERTGGTYSTLKVQPAELEDSGVYFCASSERTGDTDTQYFGPGTRLTVL.